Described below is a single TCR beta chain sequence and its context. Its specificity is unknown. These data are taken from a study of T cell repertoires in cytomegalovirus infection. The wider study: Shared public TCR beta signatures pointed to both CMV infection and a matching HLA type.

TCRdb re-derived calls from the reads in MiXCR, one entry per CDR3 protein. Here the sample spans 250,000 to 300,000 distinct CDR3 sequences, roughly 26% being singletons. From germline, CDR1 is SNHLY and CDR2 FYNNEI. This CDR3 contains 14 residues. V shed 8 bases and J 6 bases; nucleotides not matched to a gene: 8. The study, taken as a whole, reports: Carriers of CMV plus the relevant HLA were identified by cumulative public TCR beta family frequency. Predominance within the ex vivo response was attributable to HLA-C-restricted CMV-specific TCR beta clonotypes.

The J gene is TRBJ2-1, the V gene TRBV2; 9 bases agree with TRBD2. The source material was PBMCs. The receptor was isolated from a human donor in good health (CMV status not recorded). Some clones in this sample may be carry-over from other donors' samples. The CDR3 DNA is TGTGCCAGCGAGTTGGCGGGAGGGTTCAATGAGCAGTTCTTC. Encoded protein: CASELAGGFNEQFF. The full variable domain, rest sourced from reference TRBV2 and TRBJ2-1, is EPEVTQTPSHQVTQMGQEVILRCVPISNHLYFYWYRQILGQKVEFLVSFYNNEISEKSEIFDDQFSVERPDGSNFTLKIRSTKLEDSAMYFCASELAGGFNEQFFGPGTRLTVL.